This T cell receptor beta chain is drawn from a study of response to subunit inactivated influenza vaccine. Study-wide findings and caveats: Few additional T cells are recruited per seasonal influenza vaccination, authors suggested.

TCRdb reanalysed the RT-PCR reads using MiXCR and keeps one entry per CDR3 protein. Here the sample spans 300,000 to 350,000 distinct CDR3 sequences, approximately 20% being singletons. Germline assignment: CDR1 SGHRS and CDR2 YFSETQ. CDR3 length: 15 amino acids. Trimming took 2 bases from V and 5 from J, leaving 13 bases between them. This clonotype was picked up a small number of times. Its target is not known. The TCR was taken from a man between 50 and 70 years old who received an inactivated influenza vaccine. The chain has TRBV5-1 and TRBJ1-4, with a weak D call TRBD1 (5 bases). The sample in question was PBMCs from blood, obtained about 20 months after vaccination. The chain's CDR3 is CASSLYRDGNEKLFF. The CDR3 DNA follows: TGCGCCAGCAGCTTATACCGGGACGGCAATGAAAAACTGTTTTTT. The full variable domain, completed using reference TRBV5-1 and TRBJ1-4, is KAGVTQTPRYLIKTRGQQVTLSCSPISGHRSVSWYQQTPGQGLQFLFEYFSETQRNKGNFPGRFSGRQFSNSRSEMNVSTLELGDSALYLCASSLYRDGNEKLFFGSGTQLSVL.